This T cell receptor (beta chain) is drawn from a study of early T cells in non-severe SARS-CoV-2 infection. The germline V and J ends were trimmed by 8 bases and 4 bases, with 20 bases remaining between them. From germline, CDR1 is LGHNT and CDR2 FRNRAP. CDR3 length: 15 residues. One entry per CDR3 protein results from TCRdb running MiXCR on the 5' RACE reads. Here the sample spans roughly 30,000 distinct CDR3 sequences, 5.7% being singletons. This clonotype originated in an adult who was a healthcare worker with PCR-confirmed SARS-CoV-2 infection or an uninfected control (not recorded which). The source material was whole blood. This chain uses TRBV12-5 with TRBJ2-5; the D gene could be TRBD1 or TRBD2 (6 bases each). The chain's CDR3 is CASSPRGGLGETQYF. In nucleotides, the CDR3 is TGTGCTAGTAGTCCCAGAGGGGGGTTAGGAGAGACCCAGTACTTC. The complete variable domain, with remaining parts taken from reference TRBV12-5 and TRBJ2-5, reads DARVTQTPRHKVTEMGQEVTMRCQPILGHNTVFWYRQTMMQGLELLAYFRNRAPLDDSGMPKDRFSAEMPDATLATLKIQPSEPRDSAVYFCASSPRGGLGETQYFGPGTRLLVL.